Here is one T cell receptor beta chain with its context. The antigen is unknown. Synthetic TCR analog templates were spiked into all PCRs individually. Assay: immunoSEQ multiplex PCR; the TCRdb copy retains only in-frame clones and omits some. The sample holds about 87,000 clones, about 89% seen once. J gave up 7 bases and V 5 bases, and 13 bases lay outside the gene matches. The CDR3 consists of 16 residues. Germline lookup yields CDR1 KGHSH and CDR2 LQKENI. This record comes from a study of PD-L1 blockade in urothelial cancer. Turning to the study itself: Each patient had 0 to 3 earlier chemotherapy regimens. Study conclusions and caveats: Expansion of tumor-associated blood clones at 3 weeks was greater in durable-benefit patients.

Documented time point: pretreatment peripheral blood. Patient disease was locally advanced or metastatic urothelial carcinoma. The chain has TRBV18 and TRBJ2-3; 9 bases line up with TRBD2. The sample consisted of PBMCs, taken around atezolizumab (anti-PD-L1) treatment. The TCR was taken from a woman older than 75 with urothelial cancer. DNA for the CDR3: TGTGCCAGCTCAGGAATAGCGGGAGTAAGTGGAAATACGCAGTATTTT. Translating gives CASSGIAGVSGNTQYF.